The rows below give T cell receptor beta chains drawn from one sample of a study of blood T cell repertoires in COVID-19. Sequencing was performed with immunoSEQ multiplex PCR; in TCRdb, only in-frame clones are kept and a portion is missing. The sample gives about 83,000 clones, around 84% of which show up once; about 24% is in the top ten. Sequencing was performed on peripheral blood. The source of these receptors is a woman of 80 years or more in a cohort sampled during active or convalescent COVID-19. CDR3s include the opening cysteine and the closing phenylalanine or tryptophan. A D gene is named only where the DNA matches it firmly. Rows may omit the clone size; those that give it use once, few, many or a size class.

>TRBJ1-1|TRBV24-1|.|12|.
CATSGQNTEAFF
TGTGCCACCAGTGGACAGAACACTGAAGCTTTCTTT
>TRBJ2-1|TRBV19|.|14|TRBD1
CASSRTGYYNEQFF
TGTGCCAGCTCCAGGACAGGTTATTACAATGAGCAGTTCTTC
>TRBJ1-1|TRBV6-5|.|15|TRBD1
CASRQMTGARGEAFF
TGTGCCAGCAGACAGATGACAGGGGCCCGGGGTGAAGCTTTCTTT
>TRBJ1-3|TRBV19|.|16|TRBD1
CASSMSPGTGVHTIYF
TGTGCCAGTAGTATGAGTCCTGGGACAGGGGTCCACACCATATATTTT
>TRBJ2-1|TRBV20-1|many|16|.
CSASPGTFVSYNEQFF
TGCAGTGCCAGTCCCGGGACTTTTGTCTCCTACAATGAGCAGTTCTTC
>TRBJ2-1|TRBV6-5|.|14|TRBD2
CASSGREVYNEQFF
TGTGCCAGCAGCGGGCGGGAGGTCTACAATGAGCAGTTCTTC
>TRBJ1-1|TRBV13|.|13|.
CASSFFRETEAFF
TGTGCCAGCAGCTTTTTCAGGGAAACTGAAGCTTTCTTT
>TRBJ1-1|TRBV2|.|14|TRBD1
CASSEGQVLTEAFF
TGTGCCAGCAGTGAGGGACAGGTACTCACTGAAGCTTTCTTT
>TRBJ2-1|TRBV6-5|.|14|.
CASRPGGSYNEQFF
TGTGCCAGCAGACCAGGGGGGTCCTACAATGAGCAGTTCTTC
>TRBJ1-1|TRBV28|.|13|TRBD1
CASSLWGQREAFF
TGTGCCAGCAGTTTATGGGGACAGCGAGAAGCTTTCTTT
>TRBJ1-3|TRBV6-5|.|16|.
CASSYPRQKTGNTIYF
TGTGCCAGCAGTTACCCTAGACAGAAAACTGGAAACACCATATATTTT
>TRBJ1-6|TRBV5-1|.|15|.
CASSLEGGEFSPLHF
TGCGCCAGCAGCTTGGAAGGGGGGGAGTTTTCACCCCTCCACTTT
>TRBJ1-2|TRBV27|.|15|TRBD1
CASSLYWQGERGYTF
TGTGCCAGCAGTTTATACTGGCAGGGGGAAAGGGGCTACACCTTC
>TRBJ1-2|TRBV29-1|.|16|.
CSVGPLDSLLGYGYTF
TGCAGCGTTGGCCCTTTGGACAGCCTTCTCGGCTATGGCTACACCTTC
>TRBJ1-2|TRBV2|.|12|.
CASSEAARLYTF
TGTGCCAGCAGTGAAGCGGCCAGGCTGTACACCTTC
>TRBJ1-1|TRBV2|.|13|.
CASAGEMNTEAFF
TGTGCCAGTGCAGGGGAGATGAACACTGAAGCTTTCTTT
>TRBJ1-1|TRBV5-1|few|14|TRBD1
CASSPGTENTEAFF
TGCGCCAGCAGCCCAGGGACAGAGAACACTGAAGCTTTCTTT
>TRBJ2-5|TRBV30|.|13|TRBD2
CAWKFAGVETQYF
TGTGCCTGGAAGTTCGCGGGAGTGGAGACCCAGTACTTC
>TRBJ2-6|TRBV12-2|.|21|.
CASRPRGGAGGPFSGANVLTF
TGTGCAAGTCGCCCTAGGGGCGGGGCGGGAGGGCCCTTCTCTGGGGCCAACGTCCTGACTTTC
>TRBJ1-4|TRBV10-3|.|13|TRBD1
CACRQGLNEKLFF
TGTGCCTGCCGACAGGGACTTAATGAAAAACTGTTTTTT
>TRBJ1-4|TRBV7-6|.|16|TRBD1
CASSPGQGGSDEKLFF
TGTGCCAGCAGCCCGGGACAGGGAGGGTCCGATGAAAAACTGTTTTTT
>TRBJ1-3|TRBV9|few|14|.
CASSVDRSGNTIYF
TGTGCCAGCAGCGTAGACAGGTCTGGAAACACCATATATTTT
>TRBJ2-6|TRBV7-8|.|19|.
CASSFFGNRLSSGANVLTF
TGTGCCAGCAGCTTTTTCGGGAACCGACTTAGCTCTGGGGCCAACGTCCTGACTTTC
>TRBJ1-1|TRBV20-1|few|13|.
CSASDGGSTEAFF
TGCAGTGCTAGTGATGGGGGGTCCACTGAAGCTTTCTTT
>TRBJ1-5|TRBV28|.|14|TRBD1
CASRLDRDGQPQHF
TGTGCCAGCAGACTGGACAGGGACGGTCAGCCCCAGCATTTT
>TRBJ1-5|TRBV28|.|16|TRBD1
CASSYPASGGNQPQHF
TGTGCCAGCAGTTACCCCGCGTCAGGGGGTAATCAGCCCCAGCATTTT
>TRBJ2-4|TRBV29-1|.|13|.
CSANMVAKNIQYF
TGCAGCGCAAACATGGTAGCCAAAAACATTCAGTACTTC
>TRBJ1-1|TRBV10-1|.|18|.
CASSESIWSGGTNTEAFF
TGCGCCAGCAGTGAGTCCATATGGAGTGGAGGGACGAACACTGAAGCTTTCTTT
>TRBJ1-2|TRBV25-1|once|11|.
CASGSNYGYTF
TGTGCCAGTGGCAGTAACTATGGCTACACCTTC
>TRBJ2-2|TRBV20-1|.|16|TRBD2
CSASVAGRSDTGELFF
TGCAGTGCTAGTGTAGCGGGACGATCCGACACCGGGGAGCTGTTTTTT
>TRBJ2-1|TRBV7-2|.|18|TRBD2
CASSLGLAGGPVLNEQFF
TGTGCCAGCAGCTTAGGACTAGCGGGAGGGCCCGTGTTGAATGAGCAGTTCTTC
>TRBJ2-7|TRBV7-2|.|14|.
CASSAQGGPYEQYF
TGTGCCAGCAGCGCACAGGGTGGACCCTACGAGCAGTACTTC
>TRBJ2-2|TRBV3-1/TRBV3-2|.|13|TRBD1
CASSLRGPGELFF
TGTGCCAGCAGCCTCAGGGGGCCCGGGGAGCTGTTTTTT
>TRBJ2-1|TRBV5-1|.|15|.
CASSLTGHIYNEQFF
TGCGCCAGCAGCTTGACGGGACACATCTACAATGAGCAGTTCTTC
>TRBJ1-4|TRBV7-9|.|15|TRBD1
CASSQWDSSNEKLFF
TGTGCCAGCAGCCAATGGGACAGCTCTAATGAAAAACTGTTTTTT
>TRBJ2-2|TRBV2|.|14|.
CASSEWSNTGELFF
TGTGCCAGCAGTGAATGGAGCAACACCGGGGAGCTGTTTTTT
>TRBJ2-7|TRBV5-1|.|14|.
CASSFDRTVYEQYF
TGCGCCAGCAGCTTCGACAGAACAGTCTACGAGCAGTACTTC
>TRBJ2-1|TRBV27|.|15|TRBD1
CASSPTGVGYNEQFF
TGTGCCAGCAGTCCGACAGGGGTCGGCTACAATGAGCAGTTCTTC
>TRBJ2-3|TRBV6-6|.|15|TRBD1
CASRRRQGAVDTQYF
TGTGCCAGCAGGCGTCGACAGGGGGCGGTAGATACGCAGTATTTT
>TRBJ1-5|TRBV10-2|.|13|TRBD1
CASRGQGRQPQHF
TGCGCCAGCAGGGGACAGGGTAGACAGCCCCAGCATTTT
>TRBJ1-1|TRBV29-1|once|12|.
CSGNRDISEAFF
TGCAGCGGGAACCGGGACATATCTGAAGCTTTCTTT
>TRBJ1-1|TRBV5-1|.|15|TRBD1
CASSRGQDRNTEAFF
TGCGCCAGCAGCCGGGGACAGGATCGAAACACTGAAGCTTTCTTT
>TRBJ2-5|TRBV5-1|.|17|TRBD1
CASSFGPPSTGGETQYF
TGCGCCAGCAGCTTTGGGCCTCCTTCGACAGGGGGGGAGACCCAGTACTTC
>TRBJ2-7|TRBV2|.|17|TRBD1
CASSLSDRGLTSYEQYF
TGTGCCAGCAGCCTTAGCGACAGGGGGCTAACCTCCTACGAGCAGTACTTC